The entry that follows covers one TCR beta chain sequence. Its specificity is unknown. The junction does not match germline at one end; this may be a read error. Germline assignment: CDR1 SGHDT and CDR2 YYEEEE. The CDR3 totals 15 residues. Both TCR beta VDJ combination and CDR3 sequence profiling were carried out. Genomic DNA was the template for this profiling. TCRdb analysed the reads with MiXCR anew, one entry per CDR3 protein. The sample lists fewer than 300,000 distinct CDR3 sequences; less than 85% were seen once. These data are taken from a study of CD8+CD57+ T cells in acquired aplastic anemia. Across the whole study: The mean DNA yield obtained from sorted CD4+ and CD8+ cells came to roughly 3 ug. Study results and limitations: The same twenty-nine CD8+ CDR3 sequences occurred in patients and in controls.

Flow cytometry had shown expanded CD8+CD57+ cells in the patients chosen for sequencing. The receptor comes from a human donor with aplastic anemia. Sequenced: sorted CD4+, CD8+, or CD8+CD57+ T cells (not recorded which) from PBMCs. The genes are TRBV5-6 and TRBJ1-1; D possibly corresponds to TRBD1 (6 bases). This CDR3 is CASGLGGGGADEAFF. The DNA of the CDR3 is TGTGCCAGCGGCTTAGGTGGCGGGGGGGCAGATGAAGCTTTCTTT. The variable domain in full, completed from reference TRBV5-6 and TRBJ1-1, reads DAGVTQSPTHLIKTRGQQVTLRCSPKSGHDTVSWYQQALGQGPQFIFQYYEEEERQRGNFPDRFSGHQFPNYSSELNVNALLLGDSALYLCASGLGGGGADEAFFGQGTRLTVV.